These 8 T cell receptor beta chains were all obtained from the same sample, sequenced in a study of long-term antiretroviral therapy in people with HIV. The authors ran the immunoSEQ assay, v3.0, at survey level. Here immunoSEQ multiplex PCR was the method, and the copy in TCRdb shows in-frame clones only, minus some. The sample consists of 15,000 to 20,000 clones, 88% of them appearing once. Sequenced here: unsorted PBMCs, sampled 2.3 to 2.4 years before starting antiretroviral therapy. Every receptor here comes from a woman aged 25 to 39 with HIV.

This chain uses TRBV29-1 with TRBJ1-5; no reliable D call. The germline V gene encodes CDR1 SQVTM and CDR2 ANQGSEA. There are 12 residues in the CDR3. Trimming pared 3 bases from V and 4 bases from J, leaving 7 bases between. The CDR3 bases are TGCAGCGTTGAGGACCCGAATCAGCCCCAGCATTTT. Amino acids: CSVEDPNQPQHF.

The CDR3 DNA sequence: TGTGCCAGCAGCTGGGGAAGTCATCAAACCGGGGAGCTGTTTTTT. This translates into CASSWGSHQTGELFF. V gene TRBV5-8 combines with J gene TRBJ2-2; D unresolved. V was cut by 3 bases and J by 5 bases, with 14 bases left in between. There are 15 residues in the CDR3. Germline CDR1 reads SGHTS; CDR2 reads YDEGEE.

The chain recombines TRBV5-6 with TRBJ1-5, with D perhaps TRBD1 (6 bases). The CDR3 length is 14 residues. Per the germline V gene, CDR1 is SGHDT and CDR2 is YYEEEE. Deletions cut 2 bases from V and 3 bases from J, with 9 bases between. Written as DNA, the CDR3 is TGTGCCAGCAGCTTACAGGGTTACAATCAGCCCCAGCATTTT. It yields the protein CASSLQGYNQPQHF.

The chain links TRBV5-1 to TRBJ2-3; 13 nucleotides align to TRBD2. V trimming: 4 bases; J trimming: 4 bases; junction bases outside the gene matches: 6. There are 16 residues in the CDR3. Germline V gene sequence: CDR1 SGHRS, CDR2 YFSETQ. This chain's CDR3 is CASSASGTSGADTQYF. The CDR3 DNA sequence: TGCGCCAGCAGCGCCTCCGGGACTAGCGGGGCAGATACGCAGTATTTT.

The rearrangement uses TRBV27 and TRBJ1-1; tentative D call: TRBD1 (5 bases). Germline CDR1 reads MNHEY; CDR2 reads SMNVEV (reference sequence). This CDR3 has 14 amino acids. The V end lost 5 bases, the J end lost 3 bases, and 13 bases lay between the germline ends. The CDR3 DNA is TGTGCCAGCAGTCCGTCGACAGCTTACACTGAAGCTTTCTTT. This gives the protein CASSPSTAYTEAFF.

On this clone itself: The junction and the germline gene differ at one end; a read error may be behind it. V usage is TRBV7-2 and J usage is TRBJ2-7, with 8 nucleotides matching TRBD1. Germline lookup yields CDR1 SGHTA and CDR2 FQGNSA. The CDR3 is 13 residues long. The CDR3 bases are TGTGCCAGCAGCCGCGGGACAGGACTACCCCTTTCCTTC. Its translation is CASSRGTGLPLSF.

The V gene is TRBV21-1, the J gene TRBJ2-7; the table's D gene call, TRBD2, was not cross checked with the DNA. TRBV21-1 is labeled a pseudogene. This CDR3 has 16 residues. In nucleotides, the CDR3 is TGTGCCAGCAGCAAAGAGGCTTGCGGGGGGGCCTACGAGCAGTACTTC. As protein: CASSKEACGGAYEQYF.

J is TRBJ1-1 and V is TRBV30; D is uncertain. Germline CDR1 GTSNPN, CDR2 SVGIG (reference sequence). The CDR3 is 11 residues long. V gave up 2 bases and J gave up 8 bases, with 9 bases separating them. The CDR3 DNA is TGTGCCTGGAGTCCTACATCAGAAGCTTTCTTT. Amino acid sequence: CAWSPTSEAFF.